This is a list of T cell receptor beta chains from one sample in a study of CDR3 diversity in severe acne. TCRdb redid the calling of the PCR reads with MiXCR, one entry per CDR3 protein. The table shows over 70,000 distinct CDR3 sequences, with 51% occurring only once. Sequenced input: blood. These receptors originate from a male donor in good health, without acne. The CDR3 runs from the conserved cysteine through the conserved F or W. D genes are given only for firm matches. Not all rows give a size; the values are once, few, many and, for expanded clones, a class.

cdr3_nt: TGTGCCGGAGGGACGGGCGGCACTCAGCCCCAGCATTTT
cdr3_aa: CAGGTGGTQPQHF
d_call: .
clone_size: .
v_call: TRBV7-7
j_call: TRBJ1-5

cdr3_nt: TGTGCCAGCAGCTTTCGTTTGGGGGGAGTTCGAGAGCAGTACTTC
cdr3_aa: CASSFRLGGVREQYF
d_call: .
clone_size: many
v_call: TRBV11-2
j_call: TRBJ2-7

cdr3_nt: TGTGCCAGCAGCCACGCATGGACAGGGGGCCCCTACGAGCAGTACTTC
cdr3_aa: CASSHAWTGGPYEQYF
d_call: TRBD1
clone_size: many
v_call: TRBV3-1
j_call: TRBJ2-7

cdr3_nt: TGTGCCAGCAGCCTAAGGGGGGGGAGGTATAACTACAGTGAGCAGTTCTTC
cdr3_aa: CASSLRGGRYNYSEQFF
d_call: .
clone_size: few
v_call: TRBV3-1
j_call: TRBJ2-1

cdr3_nt: TGTGCCACCAGTGATCACGGGACAGGGACCGGCACAGATACGCAGTATTTT
cdr3_aa: CATSDHGTGTGTDTQYF
d_call: TRBD1
clone_size: many
v_call: TRBV24-1
j_call: TRBJ2-3

cdr3_nt: TGTGCCAGCATCCGTCTGGGACGAAATTCACCCCTCCACTTT
cdr3_aa: CASIRLGRNSPLHF
d_call: .
clone_size: .
v_call: TRBV25-1
j_call: TRBJ1-6

cdr3_nt: TGTGCCAGCTCACCGACAGGGAAGAGCTATGGCTACACCTTC
cdr3_aa: CASSPTGKSYGYTF
d_call: TRBD1
clone_size: .
v_call: TRBV5-1
j_call: TRBJ1-2

cdr3_nt: TGTGCCAGCAGTGATGGGACAGGTCGCGAGCAGTACTTC
cdr3_aa: CASSDGTGREQYF
d_call: TRBD1
clone_size: few
v_call: TRBV2
j_call: TRBJ2-7

cdr3_nt: TGTGCCAGCAAGGGGGAAGTCGGTGAAGCTTTCTTT
cdr3_aa: CASKGEVGEAFF
d_call: .
clone_size: many
v_call: TRBV7-6
j_call: TRBJ1-1

cdr3_nt: TGTGCCAGCAGTGCCGGGGCTGAGGGGATGGTGTATTTT
cdr3_aa: CASSAGAEGMVYF
d_call: .
clone_size: few
v_call: TRBV6-5
j_call: TRBJ2-3

cdr3_nt: TGTGCCACCGGGGGACAGGGCCACGAGCAGTACTTC
cdr3_aa: CATGGQGHEQYF
d_call: TRBD1
clone_size: .
v_call: TRBV2
j_call: TRBJ2-7

cdr3_nt: TGTGCCAGCAGAAGGGAATTAGAGGCCGGGGAGCTGTTTTTT
cdr3_aa: CASRRELEAGELFF
d_call: .
clone_size: many
v_call: TRBV12-3/TRBV12-4
j_call: TRBJ2-2

cdr3_nt: TGCGCCAGCAGCTTCATTCCCCGTCAGCCCCAGCATTTT
cdr3_aa: CASSFIPRQPQHF
d_call: .
clone_size: .
v_call: TRBV5-1
j_call: TRBJ1-5

cdr3_nt: TGTGCCAGTAGCAAGTGGGGGGATAATTCACCCCTCCACTTT
cdr3_aa: CASSKWGDNSPLHF
d_call: .
clone_size: .
v_call: TRBV6-5
j_call: TRBJ1-6

cdr3_nt: TGTGCCAGCACCCCACAGTACACCGGGGAGCTGTTTTTT
cdr3_aa: CASTPQYTGELFF
d_call: .
clone_size: many
v_call: TRBV6-5
j_call: TRBJ2-2

cdr3_nt: TGTGCCAGCAGTTACGGGGGGAGGAGTAACACTGAAGCTTTCTTT
cdr3_aa: CASSYGGRSNTEAFF
d_call: .
clone_size: .
v_call: TRBV6-5
j_call: TRBJ1-1

cdr3_nt: TGTGCCAGTAGTATACCCGGGGGCACTTCTCTTGAAGCTTTCTTT
cdr3_aa: CASSIPGGTSLEAFF
d_call: .
clone_size: once
v_call: TRBV19
j_call: TRBJ1-1

cdr3_nt: TGTGCCAGCAGCGGTACGGGAGGGGAGGAGTACTTC
cdr3_aa: CASSGTGGEEYF
d_call: TRBD2
clone_size: many
v_call: TRBV9
j_call: TRBJ2-5

cdr3_nt: TGTGCCAGCAGTGAGGTCCCTGGTACAACTAGTGAAAAACTGTTTTTT
cdr3_aa: CASSEVPGTTSEKLFF
d_call: .
clone_size: once
v_call: TRBV25-1
j_call: TRBJ1-4

cdr3_nt: TGCAGCGTCAAAACTCCGAGGACAGGGGACGATGGCTACACCTTC
cdr3_aa: CSVKTPRTGDDGYTF
d_call: TRBD1
clone_size: few
v_call: TRBV29-1
j_call: TRBJ1-2

cdr3_nt: TGTGCCAGCAGTAGACAGGGCGCACCCCTCCACTTT
cdr3_aa: CASSRQGAPLHF
d_call: TRBD1
clone_size: medium-sized
v_call: TRBV5-5
j_call: TRBJ1-6

cdr3_nt: TGTGCCAGCAGCCAAGAAATGAGGGAGAGCGTCTACAATGAGCAGTTCTTC
cdr3_aa: CASSQEMRESVYNEQFF
d_call: .
clone_size: many
v_call: TRBV4-2
j_call: TRBJ2-1

cdr3_nt: TGTGCCAGCAGCCAAGATACTGTTAGGGGAAGGGATAATTCACCCCTCCACTTT
cdr3_aa: CASSQDTVRGRDNSPLHF
d_call: .
clone_size: many
v_call: TRBV3-1
j_call: TRBJ1-6

cdr3_nt: TGTGCCAGCAGCTTAGGGGAGGGTAGCGGGAGGTTGGACTACGAGCAGTACTTC
cdr3_aa: CASSLGEGSGRLDYEQYF
d_call: TRBD2
clone_size: .
v_call: TRBV7-9
j_call: TRBJ2-7

cdr3_nt: TGCGCCAGCAGCCGCATGCCGGGACAGGGCCACGAGCATTTT
cdr3_aa: CASSRMPGQGHEHF
d_call: TRBD1
clone_size: .
v_call: TRBV4-1
j_call: TRBJ1-5

cdr3_nt: .
cdr3_aa: CATSDQTRPEAFFGEQYF
d_call: .
clone_size: once
v_call: TRBV24-1
j_call: TRBJ2-7

cdr3_nt: TGTGCCAGCAGCTTAGGGGGGACCGACTACGAGCAGTACTTC
cdr3_aa: CASSLGGTDYEQYF
d_call: .
clone_size: many
v_call: TRBV11-3
j_call: TRBJ2-7

cdr3_nt: TGTGCCACCAGTCCTACGGGGGCCAACGTCCTGACTTTC
cdr3_aa: CATSPTGANVLTF
d_call: .
clone_size: few
v_call: TRBV24-1
j_call: TRBJ2-6

cdr3_nt: TGCCCCCCTCGCTGGCACAGGAGCTCTGGAAACACCATATATTTT
cdr3_aa: CPPRWHRSSGNTIYF
d_call: .
clone_size: .
v_call: TRBV1
j_call: TRBJ1-3

cdr3_nt: TGTGCCAGCAGCTTTATACTAGCGGGAGGATACGAGCAGTACTTC
cdr3_aa: CASSFILAGGYEQYF
d_call: TRBD2
clone_size: many
v_call: TRBV7-9
j_call: TRBJ2-7

cdr3_nt: TGTGCCACCAGCAGAGGTGGCAAACTGTTTTTT
cdr3_aa: CATSRGGKLFF
d_call: .
clone_size: many
v_call: TRBV15
j_call: TRBJ1-4

cdr3_nt: TGCAGCGTAACTAGCGGGAGCTATGAGCAGTTCTTC
cdr3_aa: CSVTSGSYEQFF
d_call: TRBD2
clone_size: .
v_call: TRBV29-1
j_call: TRBJ2-1